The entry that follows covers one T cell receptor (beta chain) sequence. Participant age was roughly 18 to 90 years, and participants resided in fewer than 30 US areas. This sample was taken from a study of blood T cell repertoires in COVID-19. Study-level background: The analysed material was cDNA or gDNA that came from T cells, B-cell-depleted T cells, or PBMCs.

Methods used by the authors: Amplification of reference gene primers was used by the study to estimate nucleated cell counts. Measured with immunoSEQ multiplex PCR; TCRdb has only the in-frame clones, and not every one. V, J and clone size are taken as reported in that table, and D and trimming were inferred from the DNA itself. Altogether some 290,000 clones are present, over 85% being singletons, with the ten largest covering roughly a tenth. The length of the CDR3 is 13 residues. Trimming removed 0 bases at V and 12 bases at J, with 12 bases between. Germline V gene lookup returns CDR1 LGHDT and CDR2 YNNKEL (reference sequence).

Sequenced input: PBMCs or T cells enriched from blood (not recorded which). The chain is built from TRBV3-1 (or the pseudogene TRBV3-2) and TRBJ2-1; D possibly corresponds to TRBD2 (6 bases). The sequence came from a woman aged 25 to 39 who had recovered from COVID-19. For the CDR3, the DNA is TGTGCCAGCAGCCAAGATACCTTCGGGGGGCAGTTCTTC. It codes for CASSQDTFGGQFF.